The 27 T cell receptor beta chains presented below share a single source sample, sequenced in a study of human T cells and chemical hapten exposure. Stated time point: patch test 2, 6 weeks after DPC sensitization. Treatment here: therapeutic diphenylcyclopropenone sensitization with weekly scalp DPC. Via MiXCR, TCRdb re-called the RACE reads, giving one row per CDR3 protein. The data show around 99,000 distinct CDR3 sequences, 11% seen once. The material was whole blood, obtained in connection with sensitization to the hapten diphenylcyclopropenone (DPC). Source of these receptors: a man aged 40-49 years with alopecia areata. Some clones in this sample may be carry-over from other donors' samples.

This chain connects TRBV27 to TRBJ1-1; D possibly corresponds to TRBD1 (6 bases). This CDR3 has 14 residues. CDR1 and CDR2 (germline): MNHEY, SMNVEV (reference sequence). V lost 2 bases to trimming and J lost 7 bases, with 14 bases between them. The CDR3 bases are TGTGCCAGCAGTTTAAGGGGGAAGACTAGTGAAGCTTTCTTT. Its protein is CASSLRGKTSEAFF.

This clonotype was observed a handful of times. The chain links TRBV7-2 to TRBJ2-3; tentatively, D is TRBD2 (6 bases). Looked up from germline, CDR1 is SGHTA and CDR2 is FQGNSA. V gave up 1 base and J gave up 2 bases, with 13 bases separating them. CDR3 length: 16 amino acids. The CDR3 region is CASSLGRGSPTDTQYF. The CDR3 coding sequence is TGTGCCAGCAGCTTAGGGCGGGGCTCCCCCACAGATACGCAGTATTTT.

This clonotype was counted at least ten times. This chain connects TRBV27 to TRBJ2-1; 10 nucleotides align to TRBD2. J was trimmed by 4 bases and V by 5 bases; bases with no gene match: 8. The CDR3 spans 16 residues. Germline CDR1 MNHEY, CDR2 SMNVEV (reference sequence). CDR3 sequence: CASSALRTSGYNEQFF. The DNA for the CDR3 is TGTGCCAGCAGTGCCTTACGGACTAGCGGTTACAATGAGCAGTTCTTC.

The sample holds a few counts of this clonotype. The chain employs TRBV7-9 and TRBJ2-1, with 8 bases aligning to TRBD2. Germline CDR1 SEHNR, CDR2 FQNEAQ (reference sequence). The CDR3 is 17 amino acids. The ends lost 2 bases at V and 7 bases at J; junction bases unmatched: 13. The CDR3 DNA is TGTGCCAGCAGCTTATTCGTGGTAGCGGGACTTGGAAATGAGCAGTTCTTC. Protein product: CASSLFVVAGLGNEQFF.

The chain recombines TRBV4-3 with TRBJ2-1, with D possibly being TRBD2 (6 bases). CDR1 is LGHNA and CDR2 is YSLEER in the germline V gene. V gave up 3 bases and J gave up 4 bases, with 16 bases separating them. The CDR3 consists of 16 residues. The CDR3 DNA follows: TGCGCCAGCAGCCATAGTATAGCGGATCAGTACAATGAGCAGTTCTTC. It codes for CASSHSIADQYNEQFF.

For the CDR3, the DNA is TGTGCCAGCAGTTTACGCCGACTGAACACTGAAGCTTTCTTT. Encoded protein: CASSLRRLNTEAFF. The chain employs TRBV27 and TRBJ1-1; no reliable D call. Looked up from germline, CDR1 is MNHEY and CDR2 is SMNVEV (reference sequence). The CDR3 has 14 amino acids. Trimming left V 2 bases short and J 0 bases short, with 7 bases between.

Concerning this clonotype itself: The CDR3 ends on some other residue instead of the conserved phenylalanine or tryptophan, so this is likely a read error. V usage is TRBV29-1 and J usage is TRBJ2-2, with D hard to call. Germline V CDR1 and CDR2: SQVTM, ANQGSEA. CDR3 size: 12 residues. Trimming stripped 5 bases from V and 6 bases from J, with 10 bases between. CDR3 loop: CSVRDGAGELFL. The CDR3 coding sequence is TGCAGCGTTAGGGATGGCGCCGGGGAGCTGTTTTTG.

V gene TRBV28 combines with J gene TRBJ2-4; D is uncertain. Trimming shortened V by 2 bases and J by 0 bases, and 14 bases separated the two germline ends. The CDR3 runs 17 residues. Germline assignment: CDR1 MDHEN and CDR2 SYDVKM. CDR3 DNA sequence: TGTGCCAGCAGTTTAGGGTCAAGCTTCCTAGCCAAAAACATTCAGTACTTC. Translation: CASSLGSSFLAKNIQYF.

The chain combines TRBV6-5 with TRBJ2-5; 8 positions match TRBD1. The J segment lost 4 bases and the V segment lost 6 bases, leaving 1 base of the junction unmatched. The CDR3 is made up of 12 amino acids. The germline V gene has CDR1 MNHEY and CDR2 SVGAGI. The chain's CDR3 is CASRTGVETQYF. The DNA for the CDR3 is TGTGCCAGCAGGACAGGGGTAGAGACCCAGTACTTC.

V and J are TRBV6-6 and TRBJ1-3; 9 bases agree with TRBD1. CDR3 length: 14 amino acids. The germline V gene encodes CDR1 MNHNY and CDR2 SVGAGI (reference sequence). V gave up 8 bases and J gave up 2 bases; unmatched junction bases: 4. In DNA, the CDR3 is TGTGCCAGCGAAGGGACAGGGACTGGAAACACCATATATTTT. Its protein is CASEGTGTGNTIYF.

This clonotype was picked up many times. J is TRBJ2-7 and V is TRBV6-1; D is perhaps TRBD1 or TRBD2 (6 bases each). The germline V and J ends were trimmed by 6 bases and 3 bases, with 15 bases remaining between them. The CDR3 extends over 14 amino acids. CDR1 MNHNS and CDR2 SASEGT come from the germline V gene. The CDR3 region is CASRERGEIYEQYF. CDR3 coding DNA: TGTGCCAGCAGGGAAAGGGGGGAAATCTACGAGCAGTACTTC.

This clonotype was seen more than once but under ten times. The CDR3 region has the DNA TGCGCCAGCAGCCCGAAGGAAGACTTGGGACTAGCGGGAGCCAATGAGCAGTTCTTC. Its translation is CASSPKEDLGLAGANEQFF. The chain combines TRBV5-1 with TRBJ2-1; 14 bases line up with TRBD2. The CDR3 loop spans 19 amino acids. The J segment lost 6 bases and the V segment lost 4 bases, leaving 15 bases of the junction unmatched. The germline V gene encodes CDR1 SGHRS and CDR2 YFSETQ.

The chain carries TRBV5-1 and TRBJ2-2; D possibly corresponds to TRBD1 (5 bases). Per germline, CDR1 SGHRS and CDR2 YFSETQ. V was clipped by 4 bases and J by 5 bases, with 9 bases between them. This CDR3 is built from 13 residues. The CDR3 nucleotides are TGCGCCAGCAGCGAGGCAGGGACCGGGGAGCTGTTTTTT. Residues: CASSEAGTGELFF.

The chain couples TRBV6-1 to TRBJ1-2; perhaps TRBD1 as D (6 bases). The CDR3 consists of 15 residues. The V end lost 4 bases, the J end lost 4 bases, and 16 bases lay between the germline ends. Germline V gives CDR1 MNHNS, CDR2 SASEGT. In DNA form, the CDR3 reads TGTGCCAGCAGTGCTGTGCTACAGGGCATCTATGGCTACACCTTC. Amino acid sequence: CASSAVLQGIYGYTF.

V usage is TRBV9 and J usage is TRBJ1-1; D is ambiguous. The CDR3 is 15 amino acids. Germline values: CDR1 SGDLS, CDR2 YYNGEE. V dropped 0 bases and J dropped 2 bases, with 11 bases sitting between them. CDR3 nucleotides: TGTGCCAGCAGCGTAGCTATAGGGATAAACACTGAAGCTTTCTTT. Translated: CASSVAIGINTEAFF.

This clonotype was detected a few times. The chain combines TRBV11-3 with TRBJ1-6; 7 nucleotides align to TRBD1. The CDR3 has 13 residues. CDR1 is SGHNT and CDR2 is YENEEA in the germline V gene. V shed 7 bases and J 4 bases; nucleotides not matched to a gene: 1. The CDR3 is CASKQGYNSPLHF. In DNA, the CDR3 is TGTGCCAGCAAACAGGGGTATAATTCACCCCTCCACTTT.

This clonotype has only a few counts. V gene TRBV5-1 combines with J gene TRBJ2-4; D uncertain. Germline V CDR1 and CDR2: SGHRS, YFSETQ. CDR3 length: 14 amino acids. V was pared by 0 bases and J by 8 bases, with 12 bases between. The CDR3 protein is CASSLEAGVDIQYF. DNA for the CDR3: TGCGCCAGCAGCTTGGAAGCTGGGGTTGACATTCAGTACTTC.

Only a few counts were recorded for this clonotype. This chain joins TRBV30 and TRBJ2-7, with 10 bases lining up with TRBD1. V trimming: 3 bases; J trimming: 3 bases; junction bases outside the gene matches: 8. Germline CDR1 reads GTSNPN; CDR2 reads SVGIG (reference sequence). The CDR3 extends over 15 amino acids. The CDR3 bases are TGTGCCTGGAGCCCCGGGACAGGGGCCCTCTACGAGCAGTACGTC. Its protein is CAWSPGTGALYEQYV.

The chain employs TRBV15 and TRBJ2-5; D is unclear. The CDR3 totals 15 residues. V was cut by 1 base and J by 3 bases, with 12 bases left in between. Germline V lookup: CDR1 LNHNV, CDR2 YYDKDF (reference sequence). The CDR3 loop is CATSRGNSGEETQYF. CDR3 sequence (DNA): TGTGCCACCAGCAGAGGGAACAGTGGTGAAGAGACCCAGTACTTC.

This clonotype was recorded many times. V usage is TRBV20-1 and J usage is TRBJ2-1, with 13 bases identical to TRBD2. The CDR3 spans 13 residues. Trimming at V came to 6 bases and at J to 10 bases, leaving 6 bases not matched to a gene. Germline assignment: CDR1 DFQATT and CDR2 SNEGSKA (reference sequence). DNA for the CDR3: TGCAGTGCGCTGGGACTAGCGGGAAGGGAGCAGTTCTTC. The encoded protein is CSALGLAGREQFF.

The chain carries TRBV29-1 and TRBJ2-3, with D possibly matching TRBD2 (5 bases). V lost 4 bases to trimming and J lost 3 bases, with 5 bases between them. The CDR3 covers 11 residues. CDR1 is SQVTM and CDR2 is ANQGSEA in the germline V gene. The CDR3 nucleotides read TGCAGCGTTGGGGAGACAGATACGCAGTATTTT. Protein sequence: CSVGETDTQYF.

This clonotype was counted a few times. The CDR3 region has the DNA TGTGCCAGCAGCCCTGGGACAGGGAGTGGCTACACCTTC. This codes for CASSPGTGSGYTF. The genes are TRBV7-6 and TRBJ1-2, with 9 bases lining up with TRBD1. CDR3 length: 13 residues. The trim removed 5 bases at V and 7 bases at J, leaving 5 bases unmatched. Germline CDR1 is SGHVS and CDR2 is FNYEAQ.

This clonotype was seen only a few times. For the CDR3, the DNA is TGTGCCAGCAGTTACTCAAGCTACGCGAACACCGGGGAGCTGTTTTTT. Translating it yields CASSYSSYANTGELFF. V gene TRBV6-5 combines with J gene TRBJ2-2, with no clear D. The CDR3 loop spans 16 amino acids. V shed 0 bases and J shed 0 bases, with 8 bases lying between them. Germline V gives CDR1 MNHEY, CDR2 SVGAGI.

This clonotype occurred a few times. The gene calls are TRBV2 and TRBJ2-1; perhaps TRBD1 as D (5 bases). Germline V CDR1 and CDR2: SNHLY, FYNNEI. V was trimmed by 6 bases and J by 6 bases, leaving 12 bases between them. The CDR3 is made up of 13 amino acids. CDR3 loop: CASSGLGANEQFF. The CDR3 DNA sequence: TGTGCCAGCAGCGGTTTAGGGGCCAATGAGCAGTTCTTC.

The genes are TRBV20-1 and TRBJ2-1; 14 bases are a match to TRBD2. V trimming: 5 bases; J trimming: 10 bases; junction bases outside the gene matches: 10. Germline V CDR1 and CDR2: DFQATT, SNEGSKA (reference sequence). The CDR3 runs to 15 residues. The CDR3 protein is CSAWPGLAGEREQFF. In nucleotides, the CDR3 is TGCAGTGCTTGGCCGGGACTAGCGGGAGAACGGGAGCAGTTCTTC.

The V and J genes are TRBV7-9 and TRBJ2-3; D unclear. This CDR3 has 13 amino acids. Germline values: CDR1 SEHNR, CDR2 FQNEAQ (reference sequence). The CDR3 DNA reads TGTGCGCGCGCCTCGAGCAGCACAGATACGCAGTATTTT. The encoded protein is CARASSSTDTQYF.

Only a few counts were recorded for this clonotype. This chain joins TRBV6-5 and TRBJ2-1; unclear D gene. This CDR3 spans 11 amino acids. The V end lost 5 bases, the J end lost 7 bases, and 6 bases lay between the germline ends. Per the germline V gene, CDR1 is MNHEY and CDR2 is SVGAGI. In DNA, the CDR3 is TGTGCCAGCAGTAAACGAAATGAGCAGTTCTTC. This sequence encodes CASSKRNEQFF.